This TCR beta chain was profiled in a study of blood T cell repertoires in COVID-19. Looking at the study overall: COVID-19 samples from acute and convalescent phases originated in the United States, Italy and Spain. From T cells, B-cell-depleted T cells, or PBMCs came the material, which was cDNA or gDNA.

Under the authors' procedure: Nucleated cell number was recorded as an estimate derived from reference gene primer amplification. Profiled with immunoSEQ multiplex PCR; TCRdb holds only in-frame clones, not every one. V and J calls and clone size are those listed in that table; D and trimming were worked out from the DNA. This sample has about 250,000 clones, with roughly 84% found just once. Germline CDR1 reads KGHSH; CDR2 reads LQKENI. The CDR3 has 16 residues. Between the trimmed V and J ends, which lost 1 base and 1 base, there was a span of 13 bases. The sequenced material came from peripheral blood. The rearrangement joins TRBV18 to TRBJ1-1; D is ambiguous. The clonotype originates from a man aged 45 to 65 with active or convalescent COVID-19. Here the CDR3 DNA reads TGTGCCAGCTCACCACGTGAGGTGGGAGCGAACACTGAAGCTTTCTTT. Translating it yields CASSPREVGANTEAFF.